This is a list of T cell receptor beta chains from one sample in a study of beta chain features in type 1 diabetes. Sequenced by immunoSEQ multiplex PCR; TCRdb stores in-frame clones only, minus some. Here the sample spans 300,000 to 350,000 clones, approximately 13% being singletons. Sequencing was done on a sample of naive CD4+ T cells from blood. The receptors here all came from a woman aged 18-35 years with type 1 diabetes. CDR3s include the opening cysteine and the closing phenylalanine or tryptophan. The order of the fields is D gene, clone size, V gene, J gene, CDR3 protein, CDR3 DNA. D genes are given only for firm matches. Part of the rows lack a size; the others show once, few, many or a class for expanded clones.

D gene: .
clone size: .
V gene: TRBV15
J gene: TRBJ2-1
CDR3 protein: CATSRDPEAYNEQFF
CDR3 DNA: TGTGCCACCAGCAGAGATCCAGAGGCCTACAATGAGCAGTTCTTC

D gene: .
clone size: .
V gene: TRBV6-1
J gene: TRBJ2-4
CDR3 protein: CASSPDSKNIQYF
CDR3 DNA: TGTGCCAGCAGCCCGGACAGCAAAAACATTCAGTACTTC

D gene: .
clone size: few
V gene: TRBV28
J gene: TRBJ1-1
CDR3 protein: CASRSGGTEAFF
CDR3 DNA: TGTGCCAGCAGGTCGGGTGGCACTGAAGCTTTCTTT

D gene: TRBD2
clone size: .
V gene: TRBV11-3
J gene: TRBJ2-1
CDR3 protein: CASSATSGRVNEQFF
CDR3 DNA: TGTGCCAGCTCGGCCACTAGCGGGAGGGTAAATGAGCAGTTCTTC

D gene: TRBD1
clone size: few
V gene: TRBV7-2
J gene: TRBJ1-1
CDR3 protein: CASSLAVRGSAEAFF
CDR3 DNA: TGTGCCAGCAGCTTAGCGGTCAGGGGGAGCGCTGAAGCTTTCTTT

D gene: .
clone size: .
V gene: TRBV5-1
J gene: TRBJ1-5
CDR3 protein: CASSLEGEGQPQHF
CDR3 DNA: TGCGCCAGCAGCTTGGAGGGGGAGGGGCAGCCCCAGCATTTT

D gene: TRBD2
clone size: few
V gene: TRBV5-4
J gene: TRBJ2-1
CDR3 protein: CASSLPTSGRQNEQFF
CDR3 DNA: TGTGCCAGCAGCCTACCGACTAGCGGGAGACAGAATGAGCAGTTCTTC

D gene: TRBD2
clone size: few
V gene: TRBV5-1
J gene: TRBJ2-3
CDR3 protein: CASSPLAGADTQYF
CDR3 DNA: TGCGCCAGCAGCCCTCTAGCGGGAGCCGATACGCAGTATTTT

D gene: .
clone size: few
V gene: TRBV4-2
J gene: TRBJ1-1
CDR3 protein: CASRYQTEVNTEAFF
CDR3 DNA: TGTGCCAGCAGATACCAGACAGAAGTGAACACTGAAGCTTTCTTT

D gene: .
clone size: .
V gene: TRBV6-5
J gene: TRBJ1-1
CDR3 protein: CASSHLRHSTEAFF
CDR3 DNA: TGTGCCAGCAGCCACCTGCGCCACAGCACTGAAGCTTTCTTT

D gene: TRBD2
clone size: .
V gene: TRBV29-1
J gene: TRBJ2-1
CDR3 protein: CSVPIYPTSGRGNNEQFF
CDR3 DNA: TGCAGCGTCCCGATCTACCCGACTAGCGGGAGGGGTAACAATGAGCAGTTCTTC

D gene: .
clone size: few
V gene: TRBV19
J gene: TRBJ1-2
CDR3 protein: CAPPTLGYTF
CDR3 DNA: TGTGCTCCCCCTACCCTCGGCTACACCTTC

D gene: TRBD1
clone size: few
V gene: TRBV5-1
J gene: TRBJ2-1
CDR3 protein: CASSLPSVQGSEQFF
CDR3 DNA: TGCGCCAGCAGCTTACCTAGTGTACAGGGGAGTGAGCAGTTCTTC

D gene: .
clone size: .
V gene: TRBV18
J gene: TRBJ2-2
CDR3 protein: CASSPGSTGELFF
CDR3 DNA: TGTGCCAGCTCACCAGGCTCCACCGGGGAGCTGTTTTTT

D gene: .
clone size: few
V gene: TRBV2
J gene: TRBJ2-5
CDR3 protein: CAFEGGQETQYF
CDR3 DNA: TGTGCCTTCGAGGGGGGGCAAGAGACCCAGTACTTC

D gene: .
clone size: .
V gene: TRBV25-1
J gene: TRBJ2-7
CDR3 protein: CASSGDNLNYEQYF
CDR3 DNA: TGTGCCAGCAGTGGGGACAACCTAAACTACGAGCAGTACTTC

D gene: .
clone size: .
V gene: TRBV7-3
J gene: TRBJ2-3
CDR3 protein: CASSLRSLTGDTQYF
CDR3 DNA: TGTGCCAGCAGCTTAAGATCGTTGACCGGGGATACGCAGTATTTT

D gene: .
clone size: .
V gene: TRBV9
J gene: TRBJ1-2
CDR3 protein: CASSQTTGGGGYTF
CDR3 DNA: TGTGCCAGCAGCCAGACTACAGGCGGGGGAGGCTACACCTTC

D gene: TRBD2
clone size: .
V gene: TRBV7-7
J gene: TRBJ2-1
CDR3 protein: CASSLASGTSGYNEQFF
CDR3 DNA: TGTGCCAGCAGCTTAGCGTCCGGGACTAGCGGCTACAATGAGCAGTTCTTC

D gene: TRBD2
clone size: .
V gene: TRBV5-1
J gene: TRBJ2-7
CDR3 protein: CASSSTSGDYEQYF
CDR3 DNA: TGCGCCAGCAGCTCGACTAGCGGAGATTACGAGCAGTACTTC

D gene: .
clone size: .
V gene: TRBV4-3
J gene: TRBJ2-3
CDR3 protein: CASSQGSSHRTDTQYF
CDR3 DNA: TGCGCCAGCAGCCAAGGGAGCAGTCACCGCACAGATACGCAGTATTTT

D gene: .
clone size: .
V gene: TRBV30
J gene: TRBJ2-1
CDR3 protein: CAWSPWRDEQFF
CDR3 DNA: TGTGCCTGGAGTCCGTGGCGGGATGAGCAGTTCTTC

D gene: .
clone size: .
V gene: TRBV28
J gene: TRBJ2-7
CDR3 protein: CASSLSAGTRAYEQYF
CDR3 DNA: TGTGCCAGCAGTTTGTCCGCCGGGACTCGCGCCTACGAGCAGTACTTC

D gene: TRBD2
clone size: .
V gene: TRBV19
J gene: TRBJ2-1
CDR3 protein: CASSRVSAGDNEQFF
CDR3 DNA: TGTGCCAGTAGTCGGGTCTCGGCGGGGGACAATGAGCAGTTCTTC

D gene: TRBD2
clone size: few
V gene: TRBV11-2
J gene: TRBJ2-1
CDR3 protein: CASNSGRVYEQFF
CDR3 DNA: TGTGCCAGCAACAGCGGGAGGGTCTATGAGCAGTTCTTC

D gene: TRBD2
clone size: .
V gene: TRBV7-6
J gene: TRBJ2-1
CDR3 protein: CASSFSGSGSSKQFF
CDR3 DNA: TGTGCCAGCAGCTTCAGCGGGAGTGGATCTTCCAAGCAGTTCTTC

D gene: .
clone size: .
V gene: TRBV28
J gene: TRBJ2-7
CDR3 protein: CASSLGGGSSYEQYF
CDR3 DNA: TGTGCCAGCAGCCTAGGGGGTGGTTCCTCCTACGAGCAGTACTTC

D gene: .
clone size: few
V gene: TRBV5-4
J gene: TRBJ2-1
CDR3 protein: CASSNFRDTSWSRNEQFF
CDR3 DNA: TGTGCCAGCAGCAACTTTCGGGACACGAGTTGGTCGAGGAATGAGCAGTTCTTC

D gene: TRBD1
clone size: few
V gene: TRBV27
J gene: TRBJ2-6
CDR3 protein: CASSPIRQGKSGANVLTF
CDR3 DNA: TGTGCCAGCAGCCCTATACGACAGGGGAAGTCTGGGGCCAACGTCCTGACTTTC